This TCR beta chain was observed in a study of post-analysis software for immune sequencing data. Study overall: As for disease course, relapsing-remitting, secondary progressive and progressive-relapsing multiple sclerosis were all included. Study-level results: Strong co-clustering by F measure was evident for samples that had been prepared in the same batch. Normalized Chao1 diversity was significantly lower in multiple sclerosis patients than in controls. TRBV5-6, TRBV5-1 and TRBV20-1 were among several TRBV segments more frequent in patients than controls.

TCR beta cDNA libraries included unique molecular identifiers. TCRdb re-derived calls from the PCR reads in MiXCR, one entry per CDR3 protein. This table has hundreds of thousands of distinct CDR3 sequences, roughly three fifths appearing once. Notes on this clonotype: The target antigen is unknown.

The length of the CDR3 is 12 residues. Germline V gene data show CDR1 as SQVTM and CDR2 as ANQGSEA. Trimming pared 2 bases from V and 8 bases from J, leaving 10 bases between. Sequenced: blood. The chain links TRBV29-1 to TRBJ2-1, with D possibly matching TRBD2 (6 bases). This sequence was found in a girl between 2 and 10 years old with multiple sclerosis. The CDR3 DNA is TGCAGCGTTGAAAGGCCTAGCGATGAGCAGTTCTTC. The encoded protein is CSVERPSDEQFF.